The next 28 T cell receptor beta chains were all read from a single sample in a study of follicular helper T cells after annual influenza vaccination. Time point here: 2015-2016 season, 7 days after influenza vaccination. Method: immunoSEQ multiplex PCR; TCRdb's copy keeps in-frame clones and lacks some. Of approximately 5,700 clones listed, approximately 81% are singletons. Sample: CXCR5+ CD38- circulating T follicular helper cells from blood, taken 7 days after influenza vaccination. This sample's subset: circulating Tfh, non-naive CD4+CXCR5+PD-1+ (ICOS+CD38+ or ICOS-CD38-). The source of these receptors is an adult who received the influenza vaccine.

This clone was observed a single time. The chain employs TRBV10-2 and TRBJ2-1; 12 nucleotides agree with TRBD2. From germline, CDR1 is WSHSY and CDR2 SAAADI. Trimming at V came to 6 bases and at J to 7 bases, leaving 4 bases not matched to a gene. CDR3 size: 14 residues. The CDR3, as DNA: TGCGCCAGCAGCAGACTAGCGGGAGCAAATGAGCAGTTCTTC. Protein: CASSRLAGANEQFF.

The chain carries TRBV7-2 and TRBJ1-1; D is ambiguous. CDR3 length equals 15 residues. V was shortened by 2 bases and J by 0 bases, with 10 bases between the two germline ends. CDR1 and CDR2 from the germline V gene are SGHTA and FQGNSA. The CDR3: CASSLMATMNTEAFF. The CDR3 DNA sequence: TGTGCCAGCAGCTTAATGGCTACTATGAACACTGAAGCTTTCTTT.

V gene TRBV6-1 combines with J gene TRBJ2-7; 7 bases agree with TRBD2. With 6 bases clipped from V and 4 bases from J, the junction kept 12 bases outside the gene matches. From germline, CDR1 is MNHNS and CDR2 SASEGT. The CDR3 length is 15 residues. The CDR3 coding sequence is TGTGCCAGCAGCCGATCCTCCTCCGGGGGGTACGAGCAGTACTTC. This encodes CASSRSSSGGYEQYF.

The V call is TRBV5-8, the J call TRBJ1-1, with 9 bases that match TRBD1. The CDR3 totals 15 residues. Trimming took 4 bases from V and 5 from J; bases not matched to a gene: 9. Germline V gene sequence: CDR1 SGHTS, CDR2 YDEGEE. CDR3 in DNA: TGTGCCAGCAGCCCGTCGGGACAGGGAAGGACTGAAGCTTTCTTT. Protein: CASSPSGQGRTEAFF.

The chain employs TRBV6-1 and TRBJ1-6, with TRBD1 as a possible D gene (5 bases). V was trimmed by 7 bases and J by 8 bases, leaving 18 bases between them. The CDR3 is made up of 15 amino acids. Germline V CDR1 and CDR2: MNHNS, SASEGT. Written as DNA, the CDR3 is TGTGCCAGCAAGGGCCCCCGGGGGGGGGATTCACCCCTCCACTTT. Translating it yields CASKGPRGGDSPLHF.

The chain joins TRBV5-4 to TRBJ1-2, with 10 bases lining up with TRBD1. This CDR3 comprises 13 residues. J was trimmed by 8 bases and V by 4 bases; bases with no gene match: 5. From germline, CDR1 is SGHNT and CDR2 YYREEE (reference sequence). In DNA, the CDR3 is TGTGCCAGCAGCGCGGGACAGGGGTTCGGCTACACCTTC. This encodes CASSAGQGFGYTF. Full variable domain (rest looked up from reference TRBV5-4 and TRBJ1-2): ETGVTQSPTHLIKTRGQQVTLRCSSQSGHNTVSWYQQALGQGPQFIFQYYREEENGRGNFPPRFSGLQFPNYSSELNVNALELDDSALYLCASSAGQGFGYTFGSGTRLTVV.

This clone was seen just once. The rearrangement uses TRBV6-1 and TRBJ1-3; D remains unclear. Trimming stripped 1 base from V and 4 bases from J, with 14 bases between. There are 16 residues in the CDR3. The germline V gene has CDR1 MNHNS and CDR2 SASEGT. The CDR3 reads CASSEGSSGRGNTIYF. CDR3 nucleotide sequence: TGTGCCAGCAGTGAAGGGTCTTCAGGCCGGGGAAACACCATATATTTT.

In its sample, this clone was seen a few times. This chain uses TRBV18 with TRBJ1-2; D is possibly TRBD1 (6 bases). The CDR3 contains 14 residues. Deletions cut 5 bases from V and 7 bases from J, with 17 bases between. Germline V gives CDR1 KGHSH, CDR2 LQKENI. This CDR3 reads CASSMSGQGGGYTF. The CDR3 coding sequence is TGTGCCAGCTCAATGTCGGGACAAGGAGGTGGCTACACCTTC.

This clone was counted once. V usage is TRBV29-1 and J usage is TRBJ2-5, with D unresolved. This CDR3 has 13 amino acids. V lost 8 bases and J lost 5, with 18 bases in between. The germline gives CDR1 SQVTM, CDR2 ANQGSEA. The CDR3 protein is CSSASGGGETQYF. In nucleotides, the CDR3 is TGCAGCAGCGCTAGTGGCGGTGGGGAGACCCAGTACTTC.

V is TRBV29-1 and J is TRBJ2-1; D is unclear. The CDR3 runs to 13 residues. Germline CDR1 reads SQVTM; CDR2 reads ANQGSEA. V lost 4 bases and J 3 bases, leaving 10 bases between the germline ends. This chain's CDR3 is CSVARSRYNEQFF. In nucleotides, the CDR3 is TGCAGCGTTGCTCGGAGCCGCTACAATGAGCAGTTCTTC.

The chain is built from TRBV30 and TRBJ1-3, with a tentative D call TRBD1 (5 bases). Trimming took 4 bases from V and 7 from J, leaving 23 bases between them. The V gene's germline CDR1 is GTSNPN and CDR2 SVGIG (reference sequence). The CDR3 contains 16 residues. Here the CDR3 DNA reads TGTGCCTGGACCCCCCCCAGGGACTTTCGAGGTAACACCATATATTTT. It yields the protein CAWTPPRDFRGNTIYF.

This clone was counted once. The DNA for the CDR3 is TGTGCCACCAGCAGAGGGGGGACTAGCGGCCAAGAGACCCAGTACTTC. Protein product: CATSRGGTSGQETQYF. The V and J genes are TRBV15 and TRBJ2-5, with 11 nucleotides matching TRBD2. The germline V gene encodes CDR1 LNHNV and CDR2 YYDKDF (reference sequence). CDR3 length equals 16 residues. V shed 1 base, J shed 1 base, and the junction held 2 bases outside the gene matches.

This clone was seen a handful of times. The genes are TRBV29-1 and TRBJ2-4, with D possibly being TRBD1 (7 bases). The V end was cut by 5 bases, the J end by 1 base, with 15 bases between. From germline, CDR1 is SQVTM and CDR2 ANQGSEA. This CDR3 contains 15 residues. The DNA for the CDR3 is TGCAGCGTTCTGGGGGGCAGGGGGGCCAAAAACATTCAGTACTTC. It encodes CSVLGGRGAKNIQYF.

This clone is a singleton in its sample. The V gene is TRBV10-1, the J gene TRBJ2-1; D is uncertain. Germline V CDR1 and CDR2: WNHNN, SYGVQD (reference sequence). V dropped 8 bases and J dropped 8 bases, with 10 bases sitting between them. CDR3 size: 11 residues. The CDR3 region has the DNA TGCGCCAGCGGTCAAAAGGATGAGCAGTTCTTC. This encodes CASGQKDEQFF.

This rearrangement joins TRBV7-2 to TRBJ2-1, with 9 nucleotides matching TRBD2. Germline CDR1 is SGHTA and CDR2 is FQGNSA. This CDR3 region has 18 residues. J lost 10 bases, V lost 1 base, and 17 bases had no gene match. This CDR3 is CASSLEGTQGLARPEQFF. Here the CDR3 DNA reads TGTGCCAGCAGCTTAGAAGGAACCCAGGGACTAGCTCGACCAGAGCAGTTCTTC.

Only one count was recorded for this clone. The DNA of the CDR3 is TGTGCCAGTAGTATGGGGACAGCCACCTACGAGCAGTACTTC. The encoded protein is CASSMGTATYEQYF. The chain couples TRBV19 to TRBJ2-7, with 7 positions matching TRBD1. Germline V gives CDR1 LNHDA, CDR2 SQIVND (reference sequence). CDR3 length: 14 residues. Germline trimming cut 3 bases from V and 2 bases from J; bases unmatched to any gene: 4.

The genes are TRBV5-4 and TRBJ2-1; D might be TRBD1 or TRBD2, each matching 6 bases. Deletions cut 5 bases from V and 12 bases from J, with 27 bases between. Germline values: CDR1 SGHNT, CDR2 YYREEE (reference sequence). CDR3 size: 16 residues. DNA of the CDR3: TGTGCCAGCAGGGCCGCGGGGACAACACGGCAGAGGAGGCAGTTCTTC. Amino acid sequence: CASRAAGTTRQRRQFF.

The chain joins TRBV29-1 to TRBJ1-1; possible D gene TRBD1, 6 bases. The CDR3 consists of 14 residues. In germline, CDR1 is SQVTM, CDR2 ANQGSEA. With 6 bases removed from V and 1 base from J, the gap between germline ends came to 15 bases. This chain's CDR3 is CSVGGQGGNTEAFF. The CDR3 DNA reads TGCAGCGTAGGGGGGCAGGGAGGGAACACTGAAGCTTTCTTT.

J is TRBJ1-5 and V is TRBV28; D is perhaps TRBD1 (5 bases). Between the trimmed V and J ends, which lost 3 bases and 2 bases, there was a span of 11 bases. The CDR3 is made up of 15 amino acids. CDR1 is MDHEN, CDR2 SYDVKM, per germline. CDR3 DNA sequence: TGTGCCAGCAGTTTTGGGGCTCGGGGCAATCAGCCCCAGCATTTT. It yields the protein CASSFGARGNQPQHF. Full variable domain (remainder filled in from reference TRBV28 and TRBJ1-5): DVKVTQSSRYLVKRTGEKVFLECVQDMDHENMFWYRQDPGLGLRLIYFSYDVKMKEKGDIPEGYSVSREKKERFSLILESASTNQTSMYLCASSFGARGNQPQHFGDGTRLSIL.

The V call is TRBV28, the J call TRBJ1-4; 7 bases align to TRBD1. CDR1 and CDR2 (germline): MDHEN, SYDVKM. The length of the CDR3 is 14 residues. The trim removed 7 bases at V and 5 bases at J, leaving 7 bases unmatched. Here the CDR3 DNA reads TGTGCCAGCACCTCCCCAGGGGGAAATGAAAAACTGTTTTTT. Protein product: CASTSPGGNEKLFF.

The chain uses TRBV28 and TRBJ1-2, with 8 bases lining up with TRBD1. Germline V gene data show CDR1 as MDHEN and CDR2 as SYDVKM. CDR3 length equals 16 residues. The V and J ends lost 3 bases and 4 bases, in that order; junction bases with no gene match: 10. CDR3 DNA: TGTGCCAGCAGTTTGGGGGCAGGGGGCGCAGTCTATGGCTACACCTTC. It translates to CASSLGAGGAVYGYTF.

The chain employs TRBV4-3 and TRBJ2-7; TRBD1 might be the D (6 bases). Germline V gives CDR1 LGHNA, CDR2 YSLEER. The CDR3 runs 15 residues. Trimming removed 0 bases at V and 2 bases at J, with 11 bases between. The CDR3 protein is CASSQEYRATYEQYF. CDR3 DNA sequence: TGCGCCAGCAGCCAAGAGTACAGGGCCACCTACGAGCAGTACTTC.

The chain links TRBV5-1 to TRBJ2-7, with 8 bases fitting TRBD2. The length of the CDR3 is 13 residues. Germline CDR1 reads SGHRS; CDR2 reads YFSETQ. The trim removed 5 bases at V and 3 bases at J, leaving 4 bases unmatched. CDR3 DNA: TGCGCCAGCAGACCCGGGACTAGCTACGAGCAGTACTTC. It translates to CASRPGTSYEQYF.

The chain recombines TRBV6-1 with TRBJ1-5, with TRBD1 identical over 7 bases. The CDR3 runs 14 residues. Germline V CDR1 and CDR2: MNHNS, SASEGT. V gave up 6 bases and J gave up 0 bases; unmatched junction bases: 2. CDR3 sequence: CASRGTVSNQPQHF. Here the CDR3 DNA reads TGTGCCAGCAGGGGGACAGTTAGCAATCAGCCCCAGCATTTT.

This chain connects TRBV6-1 to TRBJ2-5; tentative D call: TRBD2 (5 bases). The V and J ends lost 5 bases and 5 bases respectively, with 15 bases between them. The length of the CDR3 is 14 residues. The V gene's germline CDR1 is MNHNS and CDR2 SASEGT. The CDR3: CASSRAVLWETQYF. CDR3 bases: TGTGCCAGCAGTCGAGCGGTCCTGTGGGAGACCCAGTACTTC.

V gene TRBV6-6 combines with J gene TRBJ1-1; 11 positions agree with TRBD1. This CDR3 has 13 residues. CDR1 is MNHNY, CDR2 SVGAGI, per germline (reference sequence). V dropped 4 bases and J dropped 8; count of bases not matched to a gene: 3. The CDR3 DNA sequence: TGTGCCAGCAGTTGGACAGGGGGCGAAGAAGCTTTCTTT. This translates into CASSWTGGEEAFF.

The gene calls are TRBV2 and TRBJ1-1, with 8 positions matching TRBD1. Germline CDR1 SNHLY, CDR2 FYNNEI. The V segment lost 6 bases and the J segment 5 bases; nucleotides outside the gene matches: 8. The CDR3 is 14 amino acids. Here the CDR3 DNA reads TGTGCCAGCAGCCCTACAGGGGGAGGGACTGAAGCTTTCTTT. Translation: CASSPTGGGTEAFF.

This clone appeared a single time. The chain has TRBV7-3 and TRBJ2-4; D call uncertain. The CDR3 extends over 13 amino acids. V lost 1 base, J lost 12 bases, and 13 bases lay in between. Looked up from germline, CDR1 is SGHTA and CDR2 is FQGTGA. CDR3 protein: CASSLKDGWTQYF. For the CDR3, the DNA is TGTGCCAGCAGCTTAAAGGACGGGTGGACTCAGTACTTC.